This record concerns one T cell receptor beta chain sequence. This entry belongs to a study of cytomegalovirus exposure and HLA in healthy donors. Primers: 60 Vbeta forward and 13 Jbeta reverse. Produced via immunoSEQ multiplex PCR; TCRdb's table is partial and in-frame only. The data show 140,000 to 150,000 clones, with around 80% seen just once and under 10% held by the top ten. The CDR3 spans 16 residues. The sample consisted of PBMCs. The chain joins TRBV12-2 to TRBJ1-4; TRBD1, the D gene given by the table, was not confirmed from the DNA. TRBV12-2 is a pseudogene segment. This TCR was recovered from a woman aged 60-75 years in good health and CMV-seropositive. CDR3 sequence (DNA): TGTGCAAGTCGCTTAGACCCCCAGGGGGCAAGAGAAAAACTGTTTTTT. This translates into CASRLDPQGAREKLFF.